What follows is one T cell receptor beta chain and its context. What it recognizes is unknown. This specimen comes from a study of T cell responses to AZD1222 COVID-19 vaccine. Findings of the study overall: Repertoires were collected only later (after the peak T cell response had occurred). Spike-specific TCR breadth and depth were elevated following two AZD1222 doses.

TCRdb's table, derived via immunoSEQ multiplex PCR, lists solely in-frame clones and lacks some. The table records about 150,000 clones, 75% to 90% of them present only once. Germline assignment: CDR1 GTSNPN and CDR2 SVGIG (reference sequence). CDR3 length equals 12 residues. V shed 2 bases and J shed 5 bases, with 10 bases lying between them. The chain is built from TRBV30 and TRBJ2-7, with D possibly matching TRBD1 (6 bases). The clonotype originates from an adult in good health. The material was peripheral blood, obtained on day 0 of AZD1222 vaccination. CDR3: CAWSWQGNEQYF. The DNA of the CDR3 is TGTGCCTGGAGTTGGCAGGGGAACGAGCAGTACTTC.